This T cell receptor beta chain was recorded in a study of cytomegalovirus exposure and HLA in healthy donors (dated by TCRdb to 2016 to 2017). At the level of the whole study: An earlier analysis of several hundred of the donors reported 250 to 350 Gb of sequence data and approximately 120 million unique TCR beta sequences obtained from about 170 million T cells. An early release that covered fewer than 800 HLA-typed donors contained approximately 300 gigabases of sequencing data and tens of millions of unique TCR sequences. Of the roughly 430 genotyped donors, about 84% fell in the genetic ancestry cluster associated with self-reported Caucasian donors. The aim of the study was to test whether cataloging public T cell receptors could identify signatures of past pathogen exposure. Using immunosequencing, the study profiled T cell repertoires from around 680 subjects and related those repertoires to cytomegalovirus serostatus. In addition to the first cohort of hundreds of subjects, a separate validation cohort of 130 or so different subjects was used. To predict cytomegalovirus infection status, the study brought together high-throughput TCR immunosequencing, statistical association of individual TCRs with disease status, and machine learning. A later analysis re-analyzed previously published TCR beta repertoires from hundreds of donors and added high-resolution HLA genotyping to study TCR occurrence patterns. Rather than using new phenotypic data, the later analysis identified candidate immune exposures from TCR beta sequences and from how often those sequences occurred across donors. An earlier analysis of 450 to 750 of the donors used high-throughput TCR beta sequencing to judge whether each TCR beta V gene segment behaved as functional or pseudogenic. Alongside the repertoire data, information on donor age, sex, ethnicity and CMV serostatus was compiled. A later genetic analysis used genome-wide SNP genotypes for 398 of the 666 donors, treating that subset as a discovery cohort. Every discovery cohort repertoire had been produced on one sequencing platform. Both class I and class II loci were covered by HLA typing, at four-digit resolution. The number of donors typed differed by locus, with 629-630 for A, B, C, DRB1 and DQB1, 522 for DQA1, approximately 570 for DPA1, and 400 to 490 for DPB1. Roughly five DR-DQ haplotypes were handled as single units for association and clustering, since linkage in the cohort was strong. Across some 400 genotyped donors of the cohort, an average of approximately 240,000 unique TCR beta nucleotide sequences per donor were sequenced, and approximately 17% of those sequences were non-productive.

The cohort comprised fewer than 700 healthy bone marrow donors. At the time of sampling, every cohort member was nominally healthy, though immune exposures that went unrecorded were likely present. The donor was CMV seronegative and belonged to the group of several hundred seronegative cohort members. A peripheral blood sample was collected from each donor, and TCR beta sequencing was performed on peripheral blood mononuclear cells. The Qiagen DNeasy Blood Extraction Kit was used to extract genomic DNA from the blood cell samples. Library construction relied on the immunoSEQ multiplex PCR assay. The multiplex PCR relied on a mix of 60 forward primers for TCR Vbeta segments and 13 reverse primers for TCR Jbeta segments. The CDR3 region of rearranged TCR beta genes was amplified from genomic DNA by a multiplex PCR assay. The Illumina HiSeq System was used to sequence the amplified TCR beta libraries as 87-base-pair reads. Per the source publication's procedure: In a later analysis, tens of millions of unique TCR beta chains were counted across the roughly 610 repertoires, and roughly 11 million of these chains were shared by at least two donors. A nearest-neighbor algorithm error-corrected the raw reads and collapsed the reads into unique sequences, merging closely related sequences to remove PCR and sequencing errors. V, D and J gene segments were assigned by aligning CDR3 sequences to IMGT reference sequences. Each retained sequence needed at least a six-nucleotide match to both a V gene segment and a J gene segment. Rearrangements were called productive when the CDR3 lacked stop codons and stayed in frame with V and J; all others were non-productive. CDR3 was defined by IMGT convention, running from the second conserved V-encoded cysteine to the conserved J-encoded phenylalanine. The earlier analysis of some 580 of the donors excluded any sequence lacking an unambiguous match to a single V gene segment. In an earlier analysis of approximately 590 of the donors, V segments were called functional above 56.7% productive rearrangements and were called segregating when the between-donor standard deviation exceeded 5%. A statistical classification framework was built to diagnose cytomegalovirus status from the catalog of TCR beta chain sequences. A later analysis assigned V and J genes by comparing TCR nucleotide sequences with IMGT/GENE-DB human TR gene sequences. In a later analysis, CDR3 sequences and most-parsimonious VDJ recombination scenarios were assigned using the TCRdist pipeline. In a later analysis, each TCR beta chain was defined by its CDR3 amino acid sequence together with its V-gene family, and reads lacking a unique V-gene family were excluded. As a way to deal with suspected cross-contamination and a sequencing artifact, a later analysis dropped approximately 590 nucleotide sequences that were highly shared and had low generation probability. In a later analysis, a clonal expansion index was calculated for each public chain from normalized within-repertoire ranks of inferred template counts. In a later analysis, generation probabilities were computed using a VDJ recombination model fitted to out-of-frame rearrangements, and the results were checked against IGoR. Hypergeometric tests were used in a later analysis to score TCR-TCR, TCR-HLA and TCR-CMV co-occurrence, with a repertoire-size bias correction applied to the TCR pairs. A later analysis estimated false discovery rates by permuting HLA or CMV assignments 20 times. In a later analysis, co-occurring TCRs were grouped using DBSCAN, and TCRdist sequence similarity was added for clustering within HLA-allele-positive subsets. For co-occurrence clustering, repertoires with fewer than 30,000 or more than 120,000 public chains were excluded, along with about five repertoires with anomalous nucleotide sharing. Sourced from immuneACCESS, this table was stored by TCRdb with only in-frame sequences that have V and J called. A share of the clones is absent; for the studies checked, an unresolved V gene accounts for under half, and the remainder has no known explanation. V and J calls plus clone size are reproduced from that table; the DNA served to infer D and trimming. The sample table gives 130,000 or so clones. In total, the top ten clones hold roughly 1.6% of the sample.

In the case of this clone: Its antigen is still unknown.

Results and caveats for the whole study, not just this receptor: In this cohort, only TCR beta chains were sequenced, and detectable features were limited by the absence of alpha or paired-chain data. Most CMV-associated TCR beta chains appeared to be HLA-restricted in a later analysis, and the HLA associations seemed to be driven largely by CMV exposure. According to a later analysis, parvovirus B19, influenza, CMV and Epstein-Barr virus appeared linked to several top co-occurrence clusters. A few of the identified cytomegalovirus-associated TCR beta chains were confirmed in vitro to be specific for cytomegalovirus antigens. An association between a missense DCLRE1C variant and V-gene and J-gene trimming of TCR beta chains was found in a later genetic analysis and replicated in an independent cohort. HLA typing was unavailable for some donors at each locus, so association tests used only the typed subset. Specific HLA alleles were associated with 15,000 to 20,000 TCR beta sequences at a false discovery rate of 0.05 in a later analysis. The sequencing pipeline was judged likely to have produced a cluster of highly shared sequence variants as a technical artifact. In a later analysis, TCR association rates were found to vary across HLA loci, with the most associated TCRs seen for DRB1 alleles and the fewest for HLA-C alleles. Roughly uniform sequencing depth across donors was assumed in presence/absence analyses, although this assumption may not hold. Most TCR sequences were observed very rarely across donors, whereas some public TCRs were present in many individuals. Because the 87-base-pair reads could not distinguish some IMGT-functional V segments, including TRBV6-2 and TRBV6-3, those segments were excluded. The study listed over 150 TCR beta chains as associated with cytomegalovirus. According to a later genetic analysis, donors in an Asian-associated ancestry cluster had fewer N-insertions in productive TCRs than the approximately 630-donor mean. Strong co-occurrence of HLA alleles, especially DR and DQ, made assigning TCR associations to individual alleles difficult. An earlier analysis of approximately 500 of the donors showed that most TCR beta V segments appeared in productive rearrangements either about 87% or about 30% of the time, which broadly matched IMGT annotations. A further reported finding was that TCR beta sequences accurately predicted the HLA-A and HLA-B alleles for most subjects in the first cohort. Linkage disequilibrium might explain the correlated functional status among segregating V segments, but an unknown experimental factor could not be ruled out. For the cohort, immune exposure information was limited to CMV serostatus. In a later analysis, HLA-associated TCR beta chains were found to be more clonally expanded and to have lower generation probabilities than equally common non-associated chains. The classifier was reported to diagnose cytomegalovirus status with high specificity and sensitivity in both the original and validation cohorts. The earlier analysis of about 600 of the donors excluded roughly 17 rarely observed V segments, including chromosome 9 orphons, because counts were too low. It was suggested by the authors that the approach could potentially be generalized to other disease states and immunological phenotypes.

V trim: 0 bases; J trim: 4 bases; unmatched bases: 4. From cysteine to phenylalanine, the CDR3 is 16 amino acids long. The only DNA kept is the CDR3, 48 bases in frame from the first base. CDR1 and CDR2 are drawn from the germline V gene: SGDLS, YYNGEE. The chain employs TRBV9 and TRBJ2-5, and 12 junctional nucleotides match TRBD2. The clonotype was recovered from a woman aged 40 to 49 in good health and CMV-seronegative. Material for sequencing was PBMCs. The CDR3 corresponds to CASSVASGGARETQYF. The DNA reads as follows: TGTGCCAGCAGCGTAGCTAGCGGGGGGGCTAGAGAGACCCAGTACTTC.